This T cell receptor beta chain was found in a study of shared clonotypes between healthy human individuals. Points from the study as a whole: Generally, estimated richness proved larger in naive subsets than it did in memory subsets.

V lost 1 base, J lost 7 bases, and 16 bases lay in between. There are 15 residues in the CDR3. Per germline, CDR1 SGHDN and CDR2 FVKESK. Assay: immunoSEQ multiplex PCR; the TCRdb copy retains only in-frame clones and omits some. The sample includes approximately 2.5 million clones, approximately 92% seen only once; the top ten take more than 0.12%. In regard to this clone: Its target is unknown.

The sample taken for sequencing was naive CD4+ T cells sorted from blood. Subset described: CD45RA+ positively selected. The TCR sequence derives from a man aged 18 to 29 in good health. The chain carries TRBV14 and TRBJ1-2; D gene ambiguous. CDR3: CASSQGNPTPRGYTF. CDR3 nucleotides: TGTGCCAGCAGCCAAGGCAATCCCACCCCCCGTGGCTACACCTTC.